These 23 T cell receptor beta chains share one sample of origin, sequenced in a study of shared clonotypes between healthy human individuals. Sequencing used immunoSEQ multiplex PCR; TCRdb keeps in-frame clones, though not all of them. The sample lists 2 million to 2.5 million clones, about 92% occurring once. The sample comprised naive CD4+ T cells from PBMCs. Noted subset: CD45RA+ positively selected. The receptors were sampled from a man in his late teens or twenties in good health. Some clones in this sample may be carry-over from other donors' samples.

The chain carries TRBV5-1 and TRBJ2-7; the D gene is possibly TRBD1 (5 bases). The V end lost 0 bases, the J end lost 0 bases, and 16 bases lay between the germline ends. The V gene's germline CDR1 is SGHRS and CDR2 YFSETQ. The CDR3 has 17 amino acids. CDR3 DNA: TGCGCCAGCAGCTTGGTTTGGACAACGCATATCTCCTACGAGCAGTACTTC. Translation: CASSLVWTTHISYEQYF.

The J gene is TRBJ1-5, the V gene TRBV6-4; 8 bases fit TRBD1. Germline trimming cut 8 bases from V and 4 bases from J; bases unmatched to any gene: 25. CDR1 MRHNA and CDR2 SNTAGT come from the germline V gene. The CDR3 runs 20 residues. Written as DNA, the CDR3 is TGTGCCAGCGGGGCTTTTCGAGGACAGGGCCAATCTCTTGGAAATCAGCCCCAGCATTTT. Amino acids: CASGAFRGQGQSLGNQPQHF.

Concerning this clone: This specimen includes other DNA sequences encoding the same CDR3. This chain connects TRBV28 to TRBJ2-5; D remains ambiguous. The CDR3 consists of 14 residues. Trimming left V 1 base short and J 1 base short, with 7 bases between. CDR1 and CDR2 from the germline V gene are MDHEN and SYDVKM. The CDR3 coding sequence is TGTGCCAGCAGTTTATCGGCAGGCCAAGAGACCCAGTACTTC. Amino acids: CASSLSAGQETQYF.

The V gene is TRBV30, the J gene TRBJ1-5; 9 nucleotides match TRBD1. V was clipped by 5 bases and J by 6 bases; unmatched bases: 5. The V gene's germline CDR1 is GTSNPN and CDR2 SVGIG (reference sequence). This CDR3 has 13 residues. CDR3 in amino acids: CAWAGQGGQPQHF. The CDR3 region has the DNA TGTGCCTGGGCGGGACAGGGTGGTCAGCCCCAGCATTTT. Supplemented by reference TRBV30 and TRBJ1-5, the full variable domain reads SQTIHQWPATLVQPVGSPLSLECTVEGTSNPNLYWYRQAAGRGLQLLFYSVGIGQISSEVPQNLSASRPQDRQFILSSKKLLLSDSGFYLCAWAGQGGQPQHFGDGTRLSIL.

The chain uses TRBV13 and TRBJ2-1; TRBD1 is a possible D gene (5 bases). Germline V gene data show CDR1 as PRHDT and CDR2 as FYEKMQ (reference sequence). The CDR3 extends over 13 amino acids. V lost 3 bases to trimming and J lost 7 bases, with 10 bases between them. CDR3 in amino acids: CASSFRGRNEQFF. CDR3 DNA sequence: TGTGCCAGCAGCTTTAGGGGTCGGAATGAGCAGTTCTTC.

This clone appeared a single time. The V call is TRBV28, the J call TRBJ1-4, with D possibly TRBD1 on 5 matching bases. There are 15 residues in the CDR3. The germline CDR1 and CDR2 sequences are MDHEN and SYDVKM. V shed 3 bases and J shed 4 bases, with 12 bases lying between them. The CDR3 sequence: CASSLAGMGNEKLFF. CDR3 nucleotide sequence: TGTGCCAGCAGTTTGGCAGGGATGGGTAATGAAAAACTGTTTTTT.

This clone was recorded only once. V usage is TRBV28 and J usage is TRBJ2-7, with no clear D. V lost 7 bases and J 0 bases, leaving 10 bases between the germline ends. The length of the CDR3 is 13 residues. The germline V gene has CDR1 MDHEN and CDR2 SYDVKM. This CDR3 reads CASTISSSYEQYF. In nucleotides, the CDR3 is TGTGCCAGCACTATCTCGAGCTCCTACGAGCAGTACTTC.

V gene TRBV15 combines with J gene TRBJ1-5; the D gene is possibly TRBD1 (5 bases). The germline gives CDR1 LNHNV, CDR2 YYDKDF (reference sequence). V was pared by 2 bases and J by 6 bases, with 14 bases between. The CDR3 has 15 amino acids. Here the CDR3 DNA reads TGTGCCACCAGCAGATGGACGGGGGGGAGTCAGCCCCAGCATTTT. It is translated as CATSRWTGGSQPQHF.

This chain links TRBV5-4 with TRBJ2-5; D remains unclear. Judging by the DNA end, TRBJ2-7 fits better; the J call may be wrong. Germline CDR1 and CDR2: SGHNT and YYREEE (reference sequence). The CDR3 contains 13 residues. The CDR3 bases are TGTGCCAGCAGCCCGGAAAGATCATACGAGCAGTACTTC. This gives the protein CASSPERSYEQYF.

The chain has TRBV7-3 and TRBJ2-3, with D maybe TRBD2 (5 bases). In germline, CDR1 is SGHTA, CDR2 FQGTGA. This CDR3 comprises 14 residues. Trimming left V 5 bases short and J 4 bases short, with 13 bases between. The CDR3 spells CASSPGIVSDTQYF. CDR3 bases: TGTGCCAGCAGCCCCGGGATTGTCTCAGATACGCAGTATTTT.

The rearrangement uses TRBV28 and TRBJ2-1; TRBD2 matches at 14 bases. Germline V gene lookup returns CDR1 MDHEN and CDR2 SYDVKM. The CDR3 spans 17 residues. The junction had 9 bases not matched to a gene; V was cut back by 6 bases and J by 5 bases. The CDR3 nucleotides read TGTGCCAGCAGCTCCGCGGGACTAGCGGGAGACCACAATGAGCAGTTCTTC. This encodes CASSSAGLAGDHNEQFF.

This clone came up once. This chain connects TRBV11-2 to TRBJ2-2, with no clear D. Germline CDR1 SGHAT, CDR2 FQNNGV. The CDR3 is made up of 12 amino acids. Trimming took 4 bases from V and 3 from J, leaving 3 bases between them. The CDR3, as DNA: TGTGCCAGCAGCTCGGACACCGGGGAGCTGTTTTTT. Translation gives CASSSDTGELFF.

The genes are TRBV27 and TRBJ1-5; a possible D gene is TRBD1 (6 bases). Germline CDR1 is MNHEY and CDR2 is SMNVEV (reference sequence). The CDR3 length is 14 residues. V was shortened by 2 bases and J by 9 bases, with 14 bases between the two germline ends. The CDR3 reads CASSLTTGHGPQHF. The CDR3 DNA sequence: TGTGCCAGCAGTTTAACGACAGGCCATGGGCCCCAGCATTTT.

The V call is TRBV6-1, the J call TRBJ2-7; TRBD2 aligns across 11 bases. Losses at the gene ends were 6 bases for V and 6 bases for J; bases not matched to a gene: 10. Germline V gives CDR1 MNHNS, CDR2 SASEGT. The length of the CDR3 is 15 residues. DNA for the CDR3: TGTGCCAGCAGGCAAATAGCGGGAGGGCCGGGCGAGCAGTACTTC. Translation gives CASRQIAGGPGEQYF.

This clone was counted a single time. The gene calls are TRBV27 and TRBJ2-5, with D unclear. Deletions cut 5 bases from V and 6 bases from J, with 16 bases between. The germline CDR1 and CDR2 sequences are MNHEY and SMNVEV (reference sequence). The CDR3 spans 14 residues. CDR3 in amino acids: CASSLQVKGKTQYF. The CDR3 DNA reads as TGTGCCAGCAGTCTTCAGGTAAAAGGGAAGACCCAGTACTTC.

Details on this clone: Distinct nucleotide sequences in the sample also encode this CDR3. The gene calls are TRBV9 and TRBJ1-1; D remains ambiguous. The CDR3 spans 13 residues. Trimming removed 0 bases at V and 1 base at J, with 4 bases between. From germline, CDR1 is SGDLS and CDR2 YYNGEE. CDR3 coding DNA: TGTGCCAGCAGCGTAGTAAGGAACACTGAAGCTTTCTTT. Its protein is CASSVVRNTEAFF.

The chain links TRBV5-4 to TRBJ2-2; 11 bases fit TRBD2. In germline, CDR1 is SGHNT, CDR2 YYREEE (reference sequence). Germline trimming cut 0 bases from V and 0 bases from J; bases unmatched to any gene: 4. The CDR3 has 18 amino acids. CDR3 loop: CASSLEGLAVTNTGELFF. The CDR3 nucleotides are TGTGCCAGCAGCTTGGAGGGACTAGCGGTTACGAACACCGGGGAGCTGTTTTTT.

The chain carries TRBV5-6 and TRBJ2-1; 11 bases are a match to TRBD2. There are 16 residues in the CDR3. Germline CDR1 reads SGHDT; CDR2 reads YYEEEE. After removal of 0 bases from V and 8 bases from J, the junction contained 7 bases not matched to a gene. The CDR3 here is CASSLVASGRIDEQFF. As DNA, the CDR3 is TGTGCCAGCAGCTTGGTGGCTAGCGGGAGGATCGATGAGCAGTTCTTC.

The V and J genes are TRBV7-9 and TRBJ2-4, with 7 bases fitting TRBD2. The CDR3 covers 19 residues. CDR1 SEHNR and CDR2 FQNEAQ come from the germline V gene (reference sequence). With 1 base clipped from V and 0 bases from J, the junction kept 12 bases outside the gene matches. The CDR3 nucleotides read TGTGCCAGCAGCTTAGGGCGGGAGCGGACTACGATAGCCAAAAACATTCAGTACTTC. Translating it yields CASSLGRERTTIAKNIQYF.

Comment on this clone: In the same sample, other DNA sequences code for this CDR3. DNA of the CDR3: TGTGCCAGCAGTTTAGGGCACGGCTACACCTTC. Translating it yields CASSLGHGYTF. J is TRBJ1-2 and V is TRBV28; unclear D gene. Between the trimmed V and J ends, which lost 2 bases and 8 bases, there was a span of 6 bases. Germline values: CDR1 MDHEN, CDR2 SYDVKM. The length of the CDR3 is 11 residues.

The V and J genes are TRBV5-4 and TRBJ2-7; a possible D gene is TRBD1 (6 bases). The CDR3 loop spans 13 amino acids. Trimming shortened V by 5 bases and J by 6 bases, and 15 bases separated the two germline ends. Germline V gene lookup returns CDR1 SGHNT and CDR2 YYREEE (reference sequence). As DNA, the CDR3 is TGTGCCAGCAGATCAGGGGCCCTCCCCGAGCAGTACTTC. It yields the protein CASRSGALPEQYF.

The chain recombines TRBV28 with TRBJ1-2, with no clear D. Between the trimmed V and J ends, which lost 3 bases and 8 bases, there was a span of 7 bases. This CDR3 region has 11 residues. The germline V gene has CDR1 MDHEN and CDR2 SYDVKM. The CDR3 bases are TGTGCCAGCAGTTTCCACAGCGGCTACACCTTC. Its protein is CASSFHSGYTF.

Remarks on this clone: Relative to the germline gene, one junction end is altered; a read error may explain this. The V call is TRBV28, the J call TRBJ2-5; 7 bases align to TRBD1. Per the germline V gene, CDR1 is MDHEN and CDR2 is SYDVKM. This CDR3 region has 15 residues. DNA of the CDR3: TGTGCCAGCAGGACAGGGTCGGCCCTTCAAGGGACCCAGTACTTC. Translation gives CASRTGSALQGTQYF.